A selection of T cell receptor beta chains follows, all from one sample in a study of T cell repertoires in cytomegalovirus infection. In TCRdb, the reads were re-called with MiXCR into one record per CDR3 protein. The sample has about 68,000 distinct CDR3 sequences, more than 20% seen once. These receptors' targets are unknown. The sequenced sample was PBMCs, sequenced either directly or after in vitro stimulation (not recorded which). Receptor source: a human donor in good health (CMV status not recorded). Some clones in this sample may be carry-over from other donors' samples. The CDR3 runs from the conserved cysteine through the conserved F or W. A D gene is named only where the DNA matches it firmly. Clone size is not always given. Where it is, it says once, few, many or a class for expanded clones.

j_call: TRBJ2-7; d_call: -; clone_size: -; v_call: TRBV12-3/TRBV12-4; cdr3_aa: CASSLSGVEVEQYF; cdr3_nt: TGTGCCAGCAGTTTATCGGGAGTGGAAGTTGAGCAGTACTTC
j_call: TRBJ2-3; d_call: -; clone_size: -; v_call: TRBV4-1; cdr3_aa: CASSQDGPRRTDTQYF; cdr3_nt: TGCGCCAGCAGCCAAGATGGTCCCCGGAGGACAGATACGCAGTATTTT
j_call: TRBJ2-5; d_call: TRBD1; clone_size: -; v_call: TRBV28; cdr3_aa: CASGYGQGVETQYF; cdr3_nt: TGTGCCAGCGGGTACGGACAGGGGGTAGAGACCCAGTACTTC
j_call: TRBJ2-7; d_call: -; clone_size: few; v_call: TRBV23-1; cdr3_aa: CARKNYRTEQYF; cdr3_nt: TGCGCCAGGAAAAACTATAGGACGGAGCAGTACTTC
j_call: TRBJ2-7; d_call: -; clone_size: once; v_call: TRBV7-2; cdr3_aa: CASSPNRAVYEQYF; cdr3_nt: TGTGCCAGCAGCCCTAATAGGGCGGTCTACGAGCAGTACTTC
j_call: TRBJ1-2; d_call: -; clone_size: few; v_call: TRBV20-1; cdr3_aa: CSAYQVNYGYTF; cdr3_nt: TGCAGTGCGTACCAAGTTAACTATGGCTACACCTTC
j_call: TRBJ1-4; d_call: -; clone_size: many; v_call: TRBV7-2; cdr3_aa: CASSGDRDNEKLFF; cdr3_nt: TGTGCCAGCAGCGGGGACCGAGATAATGAAAAACTGTTTTTT
j_call: TRBJ2-7; d_call: TRBD1; clone_size: -; v_call: TRBV5-4; cdr3_aa: CASSLPGTGVYEQYF; cdr3_nt: TGTGCCAGCAGCTTGCCAGGGACAGGGGTCTACGAGCAGTACTTC
j_call: TRBJ1-4; d_call: -; clone_size: few; v_call: TRBV10-3; cdr3_aa: CAIRPGRDNEKLFF; cdr3_nt: TGTGCCATCAGGCCGGGACGGGATAATGAAAAACTGTTTTTT
j_call: TRBJ2-3; d_call: TRBD2; clone_size: many; v_call: TRBV7-2; cdr3_aa: CASSPRGGSGRAGTDTQYF; cdr3_nt: TGTGCCAGCAGCCCCCGGGGCGGTAGCGGGAGGGCCGGCACAGATACGCAGTATTTT
j_call: TRBJ1-1; d_call: -; clone_size: -; v_call: TRBV19; cdr3_aa: CASSSARENTEAFF; cdr3_nt: TGTGCCAGTAGTTCCGCGAGGGAGAACACTGAAGCTTTCTTT
j_call: TRBJ1-1; d_call: -; clone_size: few; v_call: TRBV12-3/TRBV12-4; cdr3_aa: CASSFATVGTEAFF; cdr3_nt: TGTGCCAGCAGTTTCGCCACAGTAGGGACTGAAGCTTTCTTT
j_call: TRBJ2-7; d_call: -; clone_size: once; v_call: TRBV9; cdr3_aa: CASSPPGVYEQYF; cdr3_nt: TGTGCCAGCAGCCCCCCGGGGGTCTACGAGCAGTACTTC
j_call: TRBJ2-5; d_call: -; clone_size: -; v_call: TRBV4-1; cdr3_aa: CASSHEQETQYF; cdr3_nt: TGCGCCAGCAGCCATGAACAAGAGACCCAGTACTTC
j_call: TRBJ2-1; d_call: TRBD2; clone_size: -; v_call: TRBV7-6; cdr3_aa: CASSLVIAGTNEQFF; cdr3_nt: TGTGCCAGCAGCTTAGTAATAGCGGGAACCAATGAGCAGTTCTTC
j_call: TRBJ1-1; d_call: -; clone_size: -; v_call: TRBV7-2; cdr3_aa: CASSFFGGNTEAFF; cdr3_nt: TGTGCCAGCAGCTTTTTTGGGGGGAACACTGAAGCTTTCTTT
j_call: TRBJ1-2; d_call: -; clone_size: -; v_call: TRBV4-1; cdr3_aa: CASSQEVLYGYTF; cdr3_nt: TGCGCCAGCAGCCAAGAGGTCCTCTATGGCTACACCTTC
j_call: TRBJ1-1; d_call: -; clone_size: many; v_call: TRBV7-2; cdr3_aa: CASSPLKRGTEAFF; cdr3_nt: TGTGCCAGCAGCCCCCTAAAAAGGGGAACTGAAGCTTTCTTT
j_call: TRBJ2-1; d_call: -; clone_size: -; v_call: TRBV6-2/TRBV6-3; cdr3_aa: CASSLRRDSGDNEQFF; cdr3_nt: TGTGCCAGCAGCCTACGGCGGGACAGCGGTGACAATGAGCAGTTCTTC
j_call: TRBJ1-4; d_call: TRBD1; clone_size: few; v_call: TRBV28; cdr3_aa: CASSSGQNEKLFF; cdr3_nt: TGTGCCAGCAGTTCGGGACAGAATGAAAAACTGTTTTTT
j_call: TRBJ2-5; d_call: -; clone_size: -; v_call: TRBV7-2; cdr3_aa: CASERSGHLGETQYF; cdr3_nt: TGTGCCAGCGAGAGATCGGGACACCTAGGGGAGACCCAGTACTTC
j_call: TRBJ1-1; d_call: -; clone_size: few; v_call: TRBV4-1; cdr3_aa: CASSQGVGVFAEAFF; cdr3_nt: TGCGCCAGCAGCCAGGGAGTGGGGGTTTTTGCTGAAGCTTTCTTT
j_call: TRBJ2-7; d_call: -; clone_size: many; v_call: TRBV7-2; cdr3_aa: CASSFWAGRTPAEQYF; cdr3_nt: TGTGCCAGCAGCTTCTGGGCGGGCCGAACCCCCGCCGAGCAGTACTTC
j_call: TRBJ2-1; d_call: TRBD2; clone_size: -; v_call: TRBV5-1; cdr3_aa: CASSPGLAGVNEQFF; cdr3_nt: TGCGCCAGCAGCCCAGGACTAGCGGGAGTAAATGAGCAGTTCTTC
j_call: TRBJ2-2; d_call: -; clone_size: -; v_call: TRBV5-6; cdr3_aa: CASSPTGIGELFF; cdr3_nt: TGTGCCAGCAGTCCGACCGGAATCGGGGAGCTGTTTTTT
j_call: TRBJ2-3; d_call: TRBD2; clone_size: -; v_call: TRBV19; cdr3_aa: CASARQAGVTDTQYF; cdr3_nt: TGTGCCAGTGCCCGTCAAGCGGGAGTAACAGATACGCAGTATTTT
j_call: TRBJ1-5; d_call: -; clone_size: many; v_call: TRBV28; cdr3_aa: CASRERISPQHF; cdr3_nt: TGTGCCAGCAGAGAGCGTATCAGCCCCCAGCATTTT
j_call: TRBJ1-4; d_call: TRBD1; clone_size: -; v_call: TRBV7-2; cdr3_aa: CASSPRTGRNEKLFF; cdr3_nt: TGTGCCAGCAGCCCGAGGACAGGGAGGAATGAAAAACTGTTTTTT
j_call: TRBJ2-1; d_call: -; clone_size: many; v_call: TRBV12-3/TRBV12-4; cdr3_aa: CASSFFGRGQYGEQFF; cdr3_nt: TGTGCCAGCAGTTTTTTCGGGAGGGGACAGTACGGTGAGCAGTTCTTC
j_call: TRBJ2-6; d_call: -; clone_size: -; v_call: TRBV28; cdr3_aa: CASSLYGGDSGANVLTF; cdr3_nt: TGTGCCAGCAGTTTATACGGTGGGGACTCTGGGGCCAACGTCCTGACTTTC
j_call: TRBJ2-1; d_call: TRBD2; clone_size: -; v_call: TRBV5-1; cdr3_aa: CASSWTSGRFGYNEQFF; cdr3_nt: TGCGCCAGCAGCTGGACTAGCGGGCGGTTTGGCTACAATGAGCAGTTCTTC
j_call: TRBJ1-6; d_call: -; clone_size: many; v_call: TRBV7-2; cdr3_aa: CASSSTAINSPLHF; cdr3_nt: TGTGCCAGCAGCTCAACAGCGATTAATTCACCCCTCCACTTT
j_call: TRBJ1-2; d_call: TRBD1; clone_size: few; v_call: TRBV12-3/TRBV12-4; cdr3_aa: CASTPTGAFGYTF; cdr3_nt: TGTGCCAGCACTCCGACAGGGGCTTTTGGCTACACCTTC
j_call: TRBJ2-3; d_call: -; clone_size: many; v_call: TRBV7-2; cdr3_aa: CASSSPPDTQYF; cdr3_nt: TGTGCCAGCAGCTCACCACCAGATACGCAGTATTTT
j_call: TRBJ2-1; d_call: TRBD2; clone_size: few; v_call: TRBV6-2/TRBV6-3; cdr3_aa: CASSSFPRASGRSEQFF; cdr3_nt: TGTGCCAGCAGTTCATTCCCGAGGGCTAGCGGGAGATCTGAGCAGTTCTTC
j_call: TRBJ2-5; d_call: -; clone_size: -; v_call: TRBV29-1; cdr3_aa: CSVEDRASQGETQYF; cdr3_nt: TGCAGCGTTGAAGATAGGGCTAGCCAAGGGGAGACCCAGTACTTC
j_call: TRBJ2-5; d_call: -; clone_size: many; v_call: TRBV7-2; cdr3_aa: CASSGGGAQETQYF; cdr3_nt: TGTGCCAGCAGCGGGGGGGGGGCACAAGAGACCCAGTACTTC
j_call: TRBJ2-3; d_call: -; clone_size: -; v_call: TRBV20-1; cdr3_aa: CSASIAESTDTQYF; cdr3_nt: TGCAGTGCTTCGATAGCGGAGAGCACAGATACGCAGTATTTT
j_call: TRBJ1-4; d_call: -; clone_size: -; v_call: TRBV6-5; cdr3_aa: CASRTERLGGEKLFF; cdr3_nt: TGTGCCAGCAGGACGGAGCGCTTAGGGGGTGAAAAACTGTTTTTT
j_call: TRBJ2-7; d_call: TRBD1; clone_size: -; v_call: TRBV27; cdr3_aa: CASSIRTGLGSYEQYF; cdr3_nt: TGTGCCAGCAGTATCCGGACAGGGTTGGGATCCTACGAGCAGTACTTC
j_call: TRBJ2-7; d_call: -; clone_size: few; v_call: TRBV6-2/TRBV6-3; cdr3_aa: CASSYPETSEQYF; cdr3_nt: TGTGCCAGCAGTTACCCGGAGACTTCCGAGCAGTACTTC
j_call: TRBJ2-1; d_call: -; clone_size: many; v_call: TRBV7-2; cdr3_aa: CASSLASGQYNEQFF; cdr3_nt: TGTGCCAGCAGCTTAGCTAGCGGCCAATACAATGAGCAGTTCTTC
j_call: TRBJ2-2; d_call: TRBD2; clone_size: many; v_call: TRBV7-7; cdr3_aa: CASSLGLAGTGELFF; cdr3_nt: TGTGCTAGCAGCTTAGGGCTAGCGGGGACCGGGGAGCTGTTTTTT
j_call: TRBJ1-1; d_call: TRBD1; clone_size: few; v_call: TRBV7-9; cdr3_aa: CASSRDRVTEAFF; cdr3_nt: TGTGCCAGCAGCCGGGACAGGGTCACTGAAGCTTTCTTT
j_call: TRBJ2-7; d_call: -; clone_size: many; v_call: TRBV7-2; cdr3_aa: CASSLGDSGIYEQYF; cdr3_nt: TGTGCCAGCAGCTTGGGGGATAGCGGTATCTACGAGCAGTACTTC
j_call: TRBJ2-1; d_call: -; clone_size: -; v_call: TRBV20-1; cdr3_aa: CSARDLRGNEQFF; cdr3_nt: TGCAGTGCTAGAGATCTCAGGGGCAATGAGCAGTTCTTC
j_call: TRBJ1-5; d_call: TRBD1; clone_size: few; v_call: TRBV2; cdr3_aa: CASMRQGRPQHF; cdr3_nt: TGTGCCAGCATGCGACAGGGGCGTCCCCAGCATTTT
j_call: TRBJ2-1; d_call: TRBD2; clone_size: -; v_call: TRBV24-1; cdr3_aa: CATSDRREGLGDEQFF; cdr3_nt: TGTGCCACCAGTGATAGGCGGGAGGGCCTCGGCGATGAGCAGTTCTTC
j_call: TRBJ2-1; d_call: -; clone_size: few; v_call: TRBV6-2/TRBV6-3; cdr3_aa: CASSYPRETVRRRNEQFF; cdr3_nt: TGTGCCAGCAGTTACCCCCGAGAGACCGTAAGGAGGCGAAATGAGCAGTTCTTC
j_call: TRBJ2-2; d_call: -; clone_size: -; v_call: TRBV2; cdr3_aa: CASSEALGGLRELFF; cdr3_nt: TGTGCCAGCAGTGAAGCGCTAGGGGGGCTGCGGGAGCTGTTTTTT
j_call: TRBJ2-1; d_call: -; clone_size: -; v_call: TRBV20-1; cdr3_aa: CSAAFLAPQGGTYNEQFF; cdr3_nt: TGCAGTGCTGCCTTTCTAGCGCCCCAGGGGGGGACCTACAATGAGCAGTTCTTC
j_call: TRBJ1-1; d_call: -; clone_size: -; v_call: TRBV4-3; cdr3_aa: CASSQDEGTEAFF; cdr3_nt: TGCGCCAGCAGCCAAGATGAGGGGACTGAAGCTTTCTTT
j_call: TRBJ2-2; d_call: -; clone_size: few; v_call: TRBV27; cdr3_aa: CASSDVEAGELFF; cdr3_nt: TGTGCCAGCAGTGACGTGGAGGCCGGGGAGCTGTTTTTT
j_call: TRBJ1-3; d_call: -; clone_size: -; v_call: TRBV6-8; cdr3_aa: CASRWSGSGGPGNTIYF; cdr3_nt: TGTGCCAGCAGATGGTCGGGGTCCGGGGGCCCTGGAAACACCATATATTTT
j_call: TRBJ2-1; d_call: TRBD2; clone_size: few; v_call: TRBV7-8; cdr3_aa: CASSSLAGPINEQFF; cdr3_nt: TGTGCCAGCAGCTCGCTAGCGGGACCGATAAATGAGCAGTTCTTC